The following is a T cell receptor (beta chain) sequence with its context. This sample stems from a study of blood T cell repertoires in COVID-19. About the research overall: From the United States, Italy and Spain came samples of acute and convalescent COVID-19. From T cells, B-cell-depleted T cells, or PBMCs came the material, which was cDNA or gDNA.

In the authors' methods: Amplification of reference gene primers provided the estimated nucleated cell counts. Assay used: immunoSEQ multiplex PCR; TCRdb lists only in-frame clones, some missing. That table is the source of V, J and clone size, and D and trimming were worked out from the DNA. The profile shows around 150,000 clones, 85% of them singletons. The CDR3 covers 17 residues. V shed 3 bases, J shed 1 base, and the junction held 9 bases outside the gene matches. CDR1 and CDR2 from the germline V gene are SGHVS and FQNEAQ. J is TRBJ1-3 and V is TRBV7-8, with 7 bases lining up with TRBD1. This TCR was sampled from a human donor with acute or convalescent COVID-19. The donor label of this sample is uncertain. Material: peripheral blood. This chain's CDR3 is CASSFYPPTGSGNTIYF. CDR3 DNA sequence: TGTGCCAGCAGCTTTTATCCCCCGACAGGGTCTGGAAACACCATATATTTT.